This T cell receptor beta chain derives from a study of shared clonotypes between healthy human individuals. The overall study: Researchers assigned three CD4 naive, three CD4 memory, two CD8 naive and one CD8 memory plate to each donor.

Overall study results and limits: Naive subsets generally exceeded memory subsets in estimated richness.

The ends were cut back, 2 bases at V and 2 bases at J, with 5 bases in the middle. The CDR3 runs 13 residues. Germline V CDR1 and CDR2: LGHNT, FRNRAP. For this clone: The antigen remains unidentified.

Free of recent acute infections or vaccinations, the donors were healthy HIV-negative adults. Data came from immunoSEQ multiplex PCR; TCRdb stores just in-frame clones and leaves some out. The sample holds fewer than 2.5 million clones, approximately 93% seen once. This clonotype was obtained from a man between 18 and 29 years old in good health. Some clones in this sample may be carry-over from other donors' samples. The sequenced material came from naive CD4+ T cells from PBMCs. Subset noted: CD45RA+ positively selected. This chain uses TRBV12-5 with TRBJ2-3; D unclear. CDR3 nucleotides: TGTGCTAGTGGTTTGCTATACACAGATACGCAGTATTTT. It specifies CASGLLYTDTQYF.